Listed below are T cell receptor beta chains from one sample, sequenced in a study of blood T cell repertoires in COVID-19. The data were produced by immunoSEQ multiplex PCR, yet TCRdb's version contains in-frame clones alone and is incomplete. The sample shows a few hundred thousand clones, approximately 85% of them seen only once. The sequenced material came from peripheral blood. Every receptor here comes from a woman aged 65 to 85 with COVID-19, enrolled during active disease. Each CDR3 is given with its conserved first and last residue. A D gene is named only where the DNA matches it firmly. Not every row has a clone size; where given, it reads once, few, many or a size class.

J gene: TRBJ1-1; D gene: TRBD1; clone size: -; V gene: TRBV5-4; CDR3 protein: CASIDAGQGIFGTEAFF; CDR3 DNA: TGTGCCAGCATCGATGCAGGACAGGGGATTTTCGGAACTGAAGCTTTCTTT
J gene: TRBJ1-2; D gene: TRBD1; clone size: -; V gene: TRBV10-3; CDR3 protein: CAIQGTVEGYTF; CDR3 DNA: TGTGCCATCCAAGGGACAGTGGAAGGCTACACCTTC
J gene: TRBJ2-7; D gene: TRBD2; clone size: -; V gene: TRBV5-4; CDR3 protein: CASSSNPGLASYEQYF; CDR3 DNA: TGTGCCAGCAGTTCGAACCCGGGACTAGCTTCCTACGAGCAGTACTTC
J gene: TRBJ1-1; D gene: -; clone size: -; V gene: TRBV4-3; CDR3 protein: CASSQDQRRAEAFF; CDR3 DNA: TGCGCCAGCAGCCAAGATCAACGGCGGGCTGAAGCTTTCTTT
J gene: TRBJ2-7; D gene: -; clone size: -; V gene: TRBV25-1; CDR3 protein: CASSGIRVGGLAQYF; CDR3 DNA: TGTGCCAGCAGTGGAATCAGGGTGGGGGGGCTCGCGCAGTACTTC
J gene: TRBJ1-1; D gene: TRBD1; clone size: -; V gene: TRBV7-2; CDR3 protein: CASSPRPQGASTEAFF; CDR3 DNA: TGTGCCAGCAGCCCCCGGCCACAGGGGGCGAGTACTGAAGCTTTCTTT
J gene: TRBJ1-3; D gene: -; clone size: few; V gene: TRBV12-5; CDR3 protein: CASGSRGNTIYF; CDR3 DNA: TGTGCTAGTGGTTCTCGTGGAAACACCATATATTTT
J gene: TRBJ1-1; D gene: TRBD1; clone size: -; V gene: TRBV6-2/TRBV6-3; CDR3 protein: CASTPGQLMNTEAFF; CDR3 DNA: TGTGCCAGCACCCCGGGACAGCTTATGAACACTGAAGCTTTCTTT
J gene: TRBJ2-7; D gene: -; clone size: -; V gene: TRBV11-3; CDR3 protein: CASSLEHRSSYEQYF; CDR3 DNA: TGTGCCAGCAGCTTAGAGCACAGGAGCTCCTACGAGCAGTACTTC
J gene: TRBJ1-2; D gene: -; clone size: -; V gene: TRBV9; CDR3 protein: CASSVQVNYGYTF; CDR3 DNA: TGTGCCAGCAGCGTCCAGGTGAACTATGGCTACACCTTC
J gene: TRBJ1-4; D gene: -; clone size: -; V gene: TRBV5-4; CDR3 protein: CASSAGATNEKLFF; CDR3 DNA: TGTGCCAGCAGCGCGGGAGCAACTAATGAAAAACTGTTTTTT
J gene: TRBJ2-3; D gene: -; clone size: -; V gene: TRBV5-1; CDR3 protein: CASSFQDTKRDTQYF; CDR3 DNA: TGCGCCAGCAGCTTCCAGGACACAAAAAGGGATACGCAGTATTTT
J gene: TRBJ2-7; D gene: -; clone size: -; V gene: TRBV5-1; CDR3 protein: CASSLGGQSYEQYF; CDR3 DNA: TGCGCCAGCAGCTTGGGTGGACAGTCCTACGAGCAGTACTTC
J gene: TRBJ1-4; D gene: -; clone size: -; V gene: TRBV5-4; CDR3 protein: CASSLGGNEKLFF; CDR3 DNA: TGTGCCAGCAGCCTCGGCGGTAATGAAAAACTGTTTTTT
J gene: TRBJ2-1; D gene: TRBD1; clone size: -; V gene: TRBV19; CDR3 protein: CASSIDPRQGSYNEQFF; CDR3 DNA: TGTGCCAGTAGTATAGATCCGAGACAGGGGTCCTACAATGAGCAGTTCTTC
J gene: TRBJ1-1; D gene: -; clone size: few; V gene: TRBV4-3; CDR3 protein: CASSQDWRTVNTEAFF; CDR3 DNA: TGCGCCAGCAGCCAAGATTGGAGGACAGTGAACACTGAAGCTTTCTTT
J gene: TRBJ1-1; D gene: -; clone size: -; V gene: TRBV27; CDR3 protein: CASSLLGRDWNTEAFF; CDR3 DNA: TGTGCCAGCAGTTTATTAGGGAGGGACTGGAACACTGAAGCTTTCTTT
J gene: TRBJ2-1; D gene: TRBD2; clone size: -; V gene: TRBV6-5; CDR3 protein: CAVRGSGGQKQFF; CDR3 DNA: TGTGCCGTCCGGGGTAGCGGGGGGCAGAAGCAGTTCTTC
J gene: TRBJ2-7; D gene: TRBD2; clone size: -; V gene: TRBV13; CDR3 protein: CASSTAGGPDEQYF; CDR3 DNA: TGTGCCAGCAGCACAGCGGGGGGGCCCGACGAGCAGTACTTC
J gene: TRBJ1-1; D gene: -; clone size: -; V gene: TRBV7-9; CDR3 protein: CASSSTRDPEGNTEAFF; CDR3 DNA: TGTGCCAGCAGCTCGACCCGGGATCCCGAGGGGAACACTGAAGCTTTCTTT
J gene: TRBJ2-2; D gene: TRBD1; clone size: -; V gene: TRBV3-1/TRBV3-2; CDR3 protein: CASSPQGGTGELFF; CDR3 DNA: TGTGCCAGCAGCCCACAGGGGGGCACCGGGGAGCTGTTTTTT
J gene: TRBJ1-1; D gene: -; clone size: -; V gene: TRBV9; CDR3 protein: CASSPSFRANTEAFF; CDR3 DNA: TGTGCCAGCAGCCCTAGTTTCCGTGCGAACACTGAAGCTTTCTTT
J gene: TRBJ1-4; D gene: -; clone size: -; V gene: TRBV5-1; CDR3 protein: CASSLGARDEKLFF; CDR3 DNA: TGCGCCAGCAGCCTTGGGGCTAGGGATGAAAAACTGTTTTTT
J gene: TRBJ1-5; D gene: -; clone size: -; V gene: TRBV29-1; CDR3 protein: CSVKPGDSNQPQHF; CDR3 DNA: TGCAGCGTCAAACCAGGGGATAGCAATCAGCCCCAGCATTTT
J gene: TRBJ2-1; D gene: -; clone size: few; V gene: TRBV6-5; CDR3 protein: CATHERRNEQFF; CDR3 DNA: TGTGCCACACATGAGCGAAGAAATGAGCAGTTCTTC
J gene: TRBJ1-1; D gene: -; clone size: once; V gene: TRBV6-5; CDR3 protein: CASSSQVDTEAFF; CDR3 DNA: TGTGCCAGCAGTTCCCAGGTTGACACTGAAGCTTTCTTT
J gene: TRBJ2-7; D gene: -; clone size: -; V gene: TRBV5-6; CDR3 protein: CASTVGMDYEQYF; CDR3 DNA: TGTGCCAGCACGGTCGGGATGGACTACGAGCAGTACTTC
J gene: TRBJ1-1; D gene: TRBD1; clone size: once; V gene: TRBV27; CDR3 protein: CASSLSTGGTEAFF; CDR3 DNA: TGTGCCAGCAGTTTATCGACAGGGGGGACTGAAGCTTTCTTT
J gene: TRBJ1-2; D gene: TRBD1; clone size: -; V gene: TRBV18; CDR3 protein: CASSPPPPTGVYGYTF; CDR3 DNA: TGTGCCAGCTCACCACCGCCCCCGACAGGGGTCTATGGCTACACCTTC
J gene: TRBJ1-6; D gene: TRBD1; clone size: -; V gene: TRBV19; CDR3 protein: CASSIAGGAKNSPLHF; CDR3 DNA: TGTGCCAGTAGTATAGCAGGGGGCGCGAAGAATTCACCCCTCCACTTT
J gene: TRBJ1-4; D gene: -; clone size: -; V gene: TRBV6-1; CDR3 protein: CASSEDREKLFF; CDR3 DNA: TGTGCCAGCAGTGAAGATCGGGAAAAACTGTTTTTT
J gene: TRBJ2-3; D gene: -; clone size: -; V gene: TRBV29-1; CDR3 protein: CSVGVAGTDTQYF; CDR3 DNA: TGCAGCGTTGGGGTGGCGGGCACAGATACGCAGTATTTT
J gene: TRBJ1-1; D gene: TRBD1; clone size: once; V gene: TRBV6-2/TRBV6-3; CDR3 protein: CASSYGGGTPTWAFF; CDR3 DNA: TGTGCCAGCAGTTACGGAGGGGGCACGCCCACTTGGGCTTTCTTT
J gene: TRBJ1-1; D gene: -; clone size: -; V gene: TRBV27; CDR3 protein: CASSSRRAEAFF; CDR3 DNA: TGTGCCAGCAGCTCTCGCAGGGCTGAAGCTTTCTTT
J gene: TRBJ2-2; D gene: TRBD1; clone size: -; V gene: TRBV10-3; CDR3 protein: CAISEGQGHTGELFF; CDR3 DNA: TGTGCCATCAGTGAGGGACAGGGGCACACCGGGGAGCTGTTTTTT
J gene: TRBJ2-3; D gene: TRBD2; clone size: -; V gene: TRBV4-1; CDR3 protein: CASSLATSGGADTQYF; CDR3 DNA: TGCGCCAGCAGCCTGGCGACTAGCGGGGGAGCAGATACGCAGTATTTT
J gene: TRBJ2-1; D gene: TRBD2; clone size: -; V gene: TRBV9; CDR3 protein: CASSALAGGAEGNEQFF; CDR3 DNA: TGTGCCAGCAGCGCCTTAGCGGGGGGGGCGGAGGGCAATGAGCAGTTCTTC
J gene: TRBJ1-1; D gene: -; clone size: -; V gene: TRBV7-2; CDR3 protein: CASSLGGGMNTEAFF; CDR3 DNA: TGTGCCAGCAGCTTAGGTGGAGGGATGAACACTGAAGCTTTCTTT
J gene: TRBJ1-4; D gene: TRBD1; clone size: -; V gene: TRBV18; CDR3 protein: CASSLDRGWEKLFF; CDR3 DNA: TGTGCCAGCTCACTCGACAGGGGATGGGAAAAACTGTTTTTT
J gene: TRBJ1-1; D gene: TRBD1; clone size: -; V gene: TRBV27; CDR3 protein: CASNRGGNMNTEAFF; CDR3 DNA: TGTGCCAGCAACAGGGGGGGTAACATGAACACTGAAGCTTTCTTT
J gene: TRBJ2-1; D gene: -; clone size: -; V gene: TRBV28; CDR3 protein: CASSLNSNYNEQFF; CDR3 DNA: TGTGCCAGCAGTTTGAACAGCAACTACAATGAGCAGTTCTTC
J gene: TRBJ2-7; D gene: TRBD2; clone size: -; V gene: TRBV18; CDR3 protein: CASSSSGDGAYEQYF; CDR3 DNA: TGTGCCAGCTCCTCTAGCGGGGACGGCGCCTACGAGCAGTACTTC
J gene: TRBJ2-7; D gene: TRBD1; clone size: -; V gene: TRBV28; CDR3 protein: CASSMTGGSDEQYF; CDR3 DNA: TGTGCCAGCAGTATGACAGGGGGATCGGACGAGCAGTACTTC
J gene: TRBJ2-5; D gene: -; clone size: -; V gene: TRBV24-1; CDR3 protein: CATSDLKGSAREETQYF; CDR3 DNA: TGTGCCACCAGTGATTTGAAGGGGTCAGCCCGAGAAGAGACCCAGTACTTC
J gene: TRBJ1-2; D gene: -; clone size: -; V gene: TRBV11-3; CDR3 protein: CASSAGRDYGYTF; CDR3 DNA: TGTGCCAGCAGTGCAGGGCGAGACTATGGCTACACCTTC
J gene: TRBJ2-6; D gene: TRBD1; clone size: few; V gene: TRBV4-1; CDR3 protein: CASSQPIGRTGSSGANVLTF; CDR3 DNA: TGCGCCAGCAGCCAACCTATCGGAAGGACAGGATCCTCTGGGGCCAACGTCCTGACTTTC
J gene: TRBJ1-2; D gene: TRBD1; clone size: -; V gene: TRBV6-5; CDR3 protein: CASNLLQGASNGYTF; CDR3 DNA: TGTGCCAGCAACCTCTTACAGGGGGCGTCCAATGGCTACACCTTC
J gene: TRBJ1-1; D gene: -; clone size: -; V gene: TRBV6-6; CDR3 protein: CASRSGLGMNTEAFF; CDR3 DNA: TGTGCCAGCAGGTCGGGGTTGGGAATGAACACTGAAGCTTTCTTT
J gene: TRBJ1-2; D gene: -; clone size: -; V gene: TRBV7-2; CDR3 protein: CASTLGAERGYTF; CDR3 DNA: TGTGCCAGCACCTTGGGGGCTGAGCGGGGCTACACCTTC
J gene: TRBJ1-1; D gene: TRBD1; clone size: -; V gene: TRBV18; CDR3 protein: CASSGQGAVTEAFF; CDR3 DNA: TGTGCCAGTTCGGGACAGGGGGCCGTCACTGAAGCTTTCTTT
J gene: TRBJ2-5; D gene: -; clone size: -; V gene: TRBV11-3; CDR3 protein: CASSQWQVQETQYF; CDR3 DNA: TGTGCCAGCAGCCAGTGGCAGGTACAAGAGACCCAGTACTTC
J gene: TRBJ2-2; D gene: -; clone size: -; V gene: TRBV5-4; CDR3 protein: CASSLEGITGELFF; CDR3 DNA: TGTGCCAGCAGCTTGGAGGGGATCACCGGGGAGCTGTTTTTT